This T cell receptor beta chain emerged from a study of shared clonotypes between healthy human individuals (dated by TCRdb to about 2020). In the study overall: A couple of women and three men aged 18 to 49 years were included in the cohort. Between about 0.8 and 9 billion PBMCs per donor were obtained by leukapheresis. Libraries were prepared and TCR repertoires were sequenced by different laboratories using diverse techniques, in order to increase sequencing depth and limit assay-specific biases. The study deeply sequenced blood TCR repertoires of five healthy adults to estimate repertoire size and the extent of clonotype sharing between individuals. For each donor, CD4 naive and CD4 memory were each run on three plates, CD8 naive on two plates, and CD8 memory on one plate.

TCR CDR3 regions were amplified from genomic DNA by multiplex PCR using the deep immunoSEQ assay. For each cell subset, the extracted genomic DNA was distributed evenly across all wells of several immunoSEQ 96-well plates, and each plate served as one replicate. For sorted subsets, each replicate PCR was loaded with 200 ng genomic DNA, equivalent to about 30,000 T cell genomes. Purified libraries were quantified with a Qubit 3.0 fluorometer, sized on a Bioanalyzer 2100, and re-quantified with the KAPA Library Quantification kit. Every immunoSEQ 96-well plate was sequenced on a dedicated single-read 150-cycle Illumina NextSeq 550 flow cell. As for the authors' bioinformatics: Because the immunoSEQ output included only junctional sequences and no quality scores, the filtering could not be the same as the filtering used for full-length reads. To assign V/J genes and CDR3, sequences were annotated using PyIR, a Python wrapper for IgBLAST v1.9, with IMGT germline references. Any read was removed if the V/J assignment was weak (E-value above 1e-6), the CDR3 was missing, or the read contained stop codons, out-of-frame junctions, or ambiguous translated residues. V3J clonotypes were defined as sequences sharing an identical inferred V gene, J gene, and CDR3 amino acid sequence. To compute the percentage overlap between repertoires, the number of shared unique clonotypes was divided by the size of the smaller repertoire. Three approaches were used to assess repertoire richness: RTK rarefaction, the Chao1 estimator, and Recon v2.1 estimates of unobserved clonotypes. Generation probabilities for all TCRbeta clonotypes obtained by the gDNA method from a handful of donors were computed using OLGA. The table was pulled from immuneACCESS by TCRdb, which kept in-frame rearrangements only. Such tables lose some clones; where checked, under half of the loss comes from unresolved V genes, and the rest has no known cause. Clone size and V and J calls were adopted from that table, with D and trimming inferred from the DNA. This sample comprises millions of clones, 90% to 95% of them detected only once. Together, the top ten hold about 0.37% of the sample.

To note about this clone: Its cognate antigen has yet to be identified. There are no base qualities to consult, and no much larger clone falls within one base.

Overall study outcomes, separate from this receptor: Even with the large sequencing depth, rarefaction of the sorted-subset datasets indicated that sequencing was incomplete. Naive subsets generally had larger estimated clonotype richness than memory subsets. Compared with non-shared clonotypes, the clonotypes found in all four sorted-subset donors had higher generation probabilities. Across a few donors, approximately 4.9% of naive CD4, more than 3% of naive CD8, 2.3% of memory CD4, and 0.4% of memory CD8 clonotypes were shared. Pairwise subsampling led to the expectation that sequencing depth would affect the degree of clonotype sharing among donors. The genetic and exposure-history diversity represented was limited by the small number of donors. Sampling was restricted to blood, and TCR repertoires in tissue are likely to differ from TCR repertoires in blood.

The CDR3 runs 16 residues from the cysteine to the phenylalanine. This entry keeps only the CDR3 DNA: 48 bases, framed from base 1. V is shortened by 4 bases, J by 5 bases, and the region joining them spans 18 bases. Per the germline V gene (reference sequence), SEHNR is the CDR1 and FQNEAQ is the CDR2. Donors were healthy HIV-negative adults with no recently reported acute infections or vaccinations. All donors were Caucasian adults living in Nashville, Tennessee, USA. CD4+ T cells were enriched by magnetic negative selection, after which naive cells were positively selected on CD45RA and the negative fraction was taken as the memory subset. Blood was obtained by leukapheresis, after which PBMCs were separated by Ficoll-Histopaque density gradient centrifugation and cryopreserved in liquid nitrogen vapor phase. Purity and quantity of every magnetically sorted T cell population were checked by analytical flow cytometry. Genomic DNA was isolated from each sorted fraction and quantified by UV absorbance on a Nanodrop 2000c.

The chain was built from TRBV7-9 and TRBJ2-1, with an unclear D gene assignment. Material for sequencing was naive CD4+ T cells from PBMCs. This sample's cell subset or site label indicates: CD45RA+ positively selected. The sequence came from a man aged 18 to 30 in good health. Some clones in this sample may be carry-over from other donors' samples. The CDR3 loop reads CASSSALSATHNEQFF. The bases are TGTGCCAGCAGCTCCGCGCTAAGCGCGACACACAATGAGCAGTTCTTC.